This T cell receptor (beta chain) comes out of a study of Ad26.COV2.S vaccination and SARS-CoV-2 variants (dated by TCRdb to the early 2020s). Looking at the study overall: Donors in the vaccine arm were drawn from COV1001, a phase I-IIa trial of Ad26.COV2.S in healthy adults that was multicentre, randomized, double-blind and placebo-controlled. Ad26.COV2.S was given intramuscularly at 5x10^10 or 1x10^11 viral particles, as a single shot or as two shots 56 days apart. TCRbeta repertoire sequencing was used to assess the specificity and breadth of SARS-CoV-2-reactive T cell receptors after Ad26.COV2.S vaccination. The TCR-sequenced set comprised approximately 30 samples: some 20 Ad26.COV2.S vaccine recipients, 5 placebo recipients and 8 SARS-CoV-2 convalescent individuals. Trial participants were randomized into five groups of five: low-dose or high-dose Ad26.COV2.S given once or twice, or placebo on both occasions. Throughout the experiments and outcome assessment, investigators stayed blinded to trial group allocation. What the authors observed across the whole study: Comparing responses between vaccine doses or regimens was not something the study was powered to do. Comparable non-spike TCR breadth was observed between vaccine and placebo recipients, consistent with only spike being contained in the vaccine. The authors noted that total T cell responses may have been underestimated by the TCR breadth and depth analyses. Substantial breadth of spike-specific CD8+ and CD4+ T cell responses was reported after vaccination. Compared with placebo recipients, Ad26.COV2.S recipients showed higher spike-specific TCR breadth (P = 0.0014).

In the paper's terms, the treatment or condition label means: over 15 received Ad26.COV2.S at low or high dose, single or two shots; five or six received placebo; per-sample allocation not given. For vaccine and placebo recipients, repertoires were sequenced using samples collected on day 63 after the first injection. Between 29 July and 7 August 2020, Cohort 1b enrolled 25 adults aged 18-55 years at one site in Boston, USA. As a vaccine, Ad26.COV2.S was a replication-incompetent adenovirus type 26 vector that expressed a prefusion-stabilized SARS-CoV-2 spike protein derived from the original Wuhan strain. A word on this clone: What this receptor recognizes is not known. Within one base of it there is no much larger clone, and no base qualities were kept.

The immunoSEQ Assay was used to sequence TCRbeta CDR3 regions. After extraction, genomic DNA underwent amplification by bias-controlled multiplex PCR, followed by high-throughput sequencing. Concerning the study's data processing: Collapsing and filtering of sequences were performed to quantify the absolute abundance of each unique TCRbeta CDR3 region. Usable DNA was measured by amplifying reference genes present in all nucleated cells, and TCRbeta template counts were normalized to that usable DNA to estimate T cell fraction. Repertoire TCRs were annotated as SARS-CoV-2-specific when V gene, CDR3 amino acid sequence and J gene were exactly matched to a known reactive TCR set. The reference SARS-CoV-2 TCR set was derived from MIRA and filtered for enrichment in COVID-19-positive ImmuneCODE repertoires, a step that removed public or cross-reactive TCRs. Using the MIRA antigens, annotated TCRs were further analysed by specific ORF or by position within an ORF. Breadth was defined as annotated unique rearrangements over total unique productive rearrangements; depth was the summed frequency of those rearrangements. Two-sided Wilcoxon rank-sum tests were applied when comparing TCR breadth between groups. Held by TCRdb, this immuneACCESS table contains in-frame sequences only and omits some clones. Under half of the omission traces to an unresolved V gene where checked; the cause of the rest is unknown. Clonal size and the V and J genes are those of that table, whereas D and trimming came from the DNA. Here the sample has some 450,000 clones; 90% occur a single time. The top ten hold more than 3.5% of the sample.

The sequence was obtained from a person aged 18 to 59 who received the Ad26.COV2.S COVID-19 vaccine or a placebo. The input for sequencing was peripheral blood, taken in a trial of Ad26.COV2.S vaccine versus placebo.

The DNA is TGTGCCAGCAGCTCCGATCTCCAAAACACCATATATTTT. Translated, it reads CASSSDLQNTIYF. Here the chain combines TRBV5-6 and TRBJ1-3, with the D gene uncertain. The junction shows trimming of 3 bases on V and 6 bases on J, plus 10 bases between the germline ends. The CDR3 covers 13 residues, taking in both the cysteine and the phenylalanine. CDR3 DNA is the only sequence kept; it has 39 bases, read in frame from the first base. CDR1 and CDR2 are drawn from the germline V gene: SGHDT, YYEEEE.